This is a list of T cell receptor beta chains from one sample in a study of OX40 agonist ivuxolimab in advanced cancers. Clones were read by immunoSEQ multiplex PCR, and TCRdb kept only the in-frame ones, dropping some. This sample has more than 40,000 clones, with roughly 90% found just once. The material was CD4+ or CD8+ T cells sorted from blood, obtained in a trial of the OX40 agonist ivuxolimab. The receptor set was obtained from an adult with an advanced solid tumor such as melanoma, head and neck, liver or kidney cancer. CDR3s include the opening cysteine and the closing phenylalanine or tryptophan. D genes are given only for firm matches. Only some rows state a clone size, as once, few, many or a class for expanded clones.

cdr3_aa | cdr3_nt | v_call | clone_size | d_call | j_call
CASSLRQVGQETQYF | TGTGCCAGCAGCCTACGACAGGTGGGACAAGAGACCCAGTACTTC | TRBV9 | - | - | TRBJ2-5
CASSLTAQPQHF | TGTGCCAGCAGTTTGACGGCACAGCCCCAGCATTTT | TRBV28 | - | - | TRBJ1-5
CASRGSTDTQYF | TGTGCCAGCAGAGGGAGTACAGATACGCAGTATTTT | TRBV28 | - | - | TRBJ2-3
CASSPDGGARSQPQHF | TGTGCCAGCTCACCTGATGGGGGGGCCAGGTCCCAGCCCCAGCATTTT | TRBV18 | few | - | TRBJ1-5
CASSYTSGRWDTQYF | TGTGCCAGTAGCTATACTAGCGGGAGATGGGATACGCAGTATTTT | TRBV19 | - | TRBD2 | TRBJ2-3
CASSESGANVLTF | TGCGCCAGCAGCGAATCTGGGGCCAACGTCCTGACTTTC | TRBV4-3 | - | - | TRBJ2-6
CASRPPGQLGSPLHF | TGTGCCAGCCGACCCCCGGGACAGTTGGGCTCACCCCTCCACTTT | TRBV27 | - | TRBD1 | TRBJ1-6
CASSSPGSSTDTQYF | TGTGCCAGCAGCTCCCCGGGTTCCAGCACAGATACGCAGTATTTT | TRBV7-2 | - | - | TRBJ2-3
CAAARSRGYTF | TGTGCCGCGGCTCGCTCAAGGGGCTACACCTTC | TRBV6-6 | few | - | TRBJ1-2
CASNPRAQGTDTQYF | TGTGCCAGTAACCCCCGGGCGCAGGGCACAGATACGCAGTATTTT | TRBV19 | - | - | TRBJ2-3
CASGREGGAQYF | TGTGCTAGCGGACGGGAGGGCGGGGCCCAGTACTTC | TRBV7-7 | - | TRBD2 | TRBJ2-5
CASVGTVGETQYF | TGTGCCAGTGTCGGGACGGTGGGGGAGACCCAGTACTTC | TRBV19 | once | - | TRBJ2-5
CSVDSAGANEQYF | TGCAGCGTTGACAGTGCAGGGGCCAACGAGCAGTACTTC | TRBV29-1 | once | - | TRBJ2-7
CASSVGRSTDTQYF | TGTGCCAGCAGCGTAGGCCGATCCACAGATACGCAGTATTTT | TRBV9 | - | - | TRBJ2-3
CSWIQETQYF | TGCAGTTGGATCCAAGAGACCCAGTACTTC | TRBV20-1 | few | - | TRBJ2-5
CASSQWDTEKLFF | TGTGCCAGCAGCCAGTGGGACACAGAAAAACTGTTTTTT | TRBV7-9 | - | - | TRBJ1-4
CASGEGWLKLFF | TGTGCCAGCGGGGAAGGGTGGCTAAAACTGTTTTTT | TRBV6-6 | - | - | TRBJ1-4
CASSFSGDGYNEQFF | TGTGCCAGCAGCTTCTCGGGGGACGGCTACAATGAGCAGTTCTTC | TRBV7-3 | - | - | TRBJ2-1
CASSQGGGNTEAFF | TGTGCCAGCAGCCAAGGGGGGGGGAACACTGAAGCTTTCTTT | TRBV4-2 | - | - | TRBJ1-1
CASSRTRQANYGYTF | TGTGCCAGCAGCCGAACAAGACAGGCCAACTATGGCTACACCTTC | TRBV6-6 | - | - | TRBJ1-2
CASSFLPGQGRGYTF | TGTGCCAGCAGTTTCCTCCCTGGACAGGGGCGTGGCTACACCTTC | TRBV28 | - | TRBD1 | TRBJ1-2
CASSAPESPLHF | TGTGCCAGCAGTGCACCGGAATCACCCCTCCACTTT | TRBV2 | - | - | TRBJ1-6
CASSSPGQVPEQYF | TGTGCCAGCAGTTCCCCGGGACAGGTGCCCGAGCAGTACTTC | TRBV6-5 | - | TRBD1 | TRBJ2-7
CASSTAQGRTDTQYF | TGTGCCAGCAGCACCGCACAGGGGAGGACAGATACGCAGTATTTT | TRBV5-4 | - | - | TRBJ2-3
CASSLQGGSNQPQHF | TGTGCCAGCAGCCTACAGGGAGGTAGCAATCAGCCCCAGCATTTT | TRBV11-2 | - | - | TRBJ1-5
CASSPRATNEKLFF | TGTGCCAGCTCCCCAAGGGCAACTAATGAAAAACTGTTTTTT | TRBV18 | - | - | TRBJ1-4
CASADSSSGGLYNEQFF | TGTGCTAGTGCTGATTCTTCTAGCGGGGGTCTCTACAATGAGCAGTTCTTC | TRBV12-5 | once | TRBD2 | TRBJ2-1
CASSDRGAGNIQYF | TGTGCCAGCAGCGACCGCGGGGCCGGAAACATTCAGTACTTC | TRBV6-5 | - | - | TRBJ2-4
CSVARDYTDTQYF | TGCAGCGTTGCCCGGGACTACACAGATACGCAGTATTTT | TRBV29-1 | once | TRBD2 | TRBJ2-3
CASRLAGLNTGELFF | TGTGCCAGCAGATTAGCGGGATTGAACACCGGGGAGCTGTTTTTT | TRBV27 | - | TRBD2 | TRBJ2-2
CASSPLAGGWETQYF | TGTGCCAGCAGCCCACTAGCGGGAGGTTGGGAGACCCAGTACTTC | TRBV11-2 | - | TRBD2 | TRBJ2-5
CASSYISGSYNEQFF | TGCGCCAGCAGCTATATCAGCGGGTCCTACAATGAGCAGTTCTTC | TRBV5-1 | - | - | TRBJ2-1
CASSVTGNSKLFF | TGTGCCAGCAGCGTGACAGGGAATTCAAAACTGTTTTTT | TRBV9 | - | TRBD1 | TRBJ1-4
CASSYSGLAGTYEQYF | TGTGCCAGCAGTTACTCCGGACTAGCGGGAACTTACGAGCAGTACTTC | TRBV6-5 | - | TRBD2 | TRBJ2-7
CASSLAGGSMNTEAFF | TGCGCCAGCAGCTTGGCCGGGGGAAGCATGAACACTGAAGCTTTCTTT | TRBV5-1 | once | - | TRBJ1-1
CASSFQINQPQHF | TGTGCCAGCAGCTTCCAGATCAATCAGCCCCAGCATTTT | TRBV11-1 | - | - | TRBJ1-5
CASLLTDTQYF | TGTGCCAGCTTACTCACAGATACGCAGTATTTT | TRBV7-9 | - | - | TRBJ2-3
CASSIRTYEQYF | TGTGCCAGCAGTATCCGGACCTACGAGCAGTACTTC | TRBV28 | - | - | TRBJ2-7
CSVGFTGTRGFF | TGCAGCGTCGGGTTCACCGGGACCCGAGGGTTCTTC | TRBV29-1 | - | - | TRBJ2-1
CATLRTGTASEKLFF | TGTGCCACCCTTCGTACCGGGACAGCATCCGAAAAACTGTTTTTT | TRBV19 | - | TRBD1 | TRBJ1-4
CASSRGLAGYQETQYF | TGTGCCAGCAGCAGGGGACTAGCGGGGTACCAAGAGACCCAGTACTTC | TRBV7-9 | - | TRBD2 | TRBJ2-5
CASSFVGDSNEQFF | TGTGCCAGCAGTTTTGTCGGGGACAGCAATGAGCAGTTCTTC | TRBV27 | - | TRBD1 | TRBJ2-1